What follows are 5 T cell receptor beta chains derived from one specimen sequenced in a study of regulatory T cells in long-lasting Graves disease. As for time point: persistent/refractory GD, antithyroid drugs over 5 years with positive TRAb. Extracted PBMC RNA gave rise to the TCR library. Construction of TCR beta libraries relied on iRepertoire HTBI primers and on Arm-PCR targeting CDR3 regions. TCRdb redid the calling of the multiplex PCR reads with MiXCR, one entry per CDR3 protein. The sample has roughly 400,000 distinct CDR3 sequences, under 25% seen once. Sequencing used peripheral blood mononuclear cells (PBMCs), obtained when the disease was refractory, from a patient treated with antithyroid drugs. Receptors originate from a female donor with Graves disease.

The CDR3 DNA reads TGTGCCTGGACGAACAGGGGGTCCGGGGAGCTGTTTTTT. This codes for CAWTNRGSGELFF. This chain uses TRBV30 with TRBJ2-2, with 8 bases fitting TRBD1. The CDR3 extends over 13 amino acids. Germline V CDR1 and CDR2: GTSNPN, SVGIG (reference sequence). J lost 6 bases, V lost 4 bases, and 4 bases had no gene match.

The rearrangement uses TRBV4-3 and TRBJ2-6; D is unclear. The CDR3 covers 17 residues. The V end lost 1 base, the J end lost 4 bases, and 14 bases lay between the germline ends. Per germline, CDR1 LGHNA and CDR2 YSLEER. This chain's CDR3 is CASSQGAARPGANVLTF. CDR3 in DNA: TGCGCCAGCAGCCAAGGAGCCGCCCGCCCAGGGGCCAACGTCCTGACTTTC.

The chain couples TRBV6-1 to TRBJ2-2; D possibly uses TRBD1 or TRBD2 (5 bases each). V dropped 4 bases and J dropped 7 bases, with 13 bases sitting between them. Germline V CDR1 and CDR2: MNHNS, SASEGT. The CDR3 loop spans 14 amino acids. CDR3 amino acids: CASSVEGFGGELFF. As DNA, the CDR3 is TGTGCCAGCAGTGTTGAGGGGTTCGGCGGGGAGCTGTTTTTT.

The chain has TRBV6-1 and TRBJ1-1; the D is unclear. The germline V gene encodes CDR1 MNHNS and CDR2 SASEGT. This CDR3 spans 13 amino acids. Between the trimmed V and J ends, which lost 6 bases and 2 bases, there was a span of 10 bases. CDR3 in amino acids: CASRNDGNTEAFF. CDR3 DNA: TGTGCCAGCAGGAACGACGGTAACACTGAAGCTTTCTTT.

This clonotype has only a few counts. This sequence joins TRBV7-2 and TRBJ2-3, with D hard to call. The CDR3 is 12 residues long. The ends were cut back, 4 bases at V and 6 bases at J, with 8 bases in the middle. Germline V gene sequence: CDR1 SGHTA, CDR2 FQGNSA. The CDR3 DNA is TGTGCCAGCAGCTACAACGGGGATACGCAGTATTTT. Its translation: CASSYNGDTQYF.